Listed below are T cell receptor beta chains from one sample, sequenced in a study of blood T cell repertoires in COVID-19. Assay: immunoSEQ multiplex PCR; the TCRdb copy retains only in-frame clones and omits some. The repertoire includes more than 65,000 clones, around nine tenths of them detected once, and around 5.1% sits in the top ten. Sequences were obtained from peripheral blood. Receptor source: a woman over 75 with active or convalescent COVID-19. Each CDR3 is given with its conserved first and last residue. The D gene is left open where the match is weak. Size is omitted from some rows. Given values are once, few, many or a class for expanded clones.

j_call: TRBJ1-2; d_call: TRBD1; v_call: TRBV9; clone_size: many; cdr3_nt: TGTGCCAGCAGCGTAGATTCCCAGGGGGACTATGGCTACACCTTC; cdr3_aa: CASSVDSQGDYGYTF
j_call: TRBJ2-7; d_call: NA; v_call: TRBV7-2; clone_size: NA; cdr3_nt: TGTGCCAGCAGCCTATGGACAGCGGTATCCTACGAGCAGTACTTC; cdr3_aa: CASSLWTAVSYEQYF
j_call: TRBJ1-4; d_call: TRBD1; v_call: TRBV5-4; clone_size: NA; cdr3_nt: TGTGCCAGCAGCCCCACAGGGGGCGCAACTAATGAAAAACTGTTTTTT; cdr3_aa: CASSPTGGATNEKLFF
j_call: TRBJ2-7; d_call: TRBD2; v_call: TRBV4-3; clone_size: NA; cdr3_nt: TGCGCCAGCAGCGTGGGACTACTGGACTACGAGCAGTACTTC; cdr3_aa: CASSVGLLDYEQYF
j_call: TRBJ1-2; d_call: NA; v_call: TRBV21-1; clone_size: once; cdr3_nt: TGTGCCAGCAAGGGGGAAGGGAAGGTCAACTATGGCTACACCTTC; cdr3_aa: CASKGEGKVNYGYTF
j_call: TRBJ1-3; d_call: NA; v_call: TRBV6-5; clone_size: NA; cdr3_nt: TGTGCCAGCAGTCCCGGACAGCTAACTGGAAACACCATATATTTT; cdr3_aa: CASSPGQLTGNTIYF
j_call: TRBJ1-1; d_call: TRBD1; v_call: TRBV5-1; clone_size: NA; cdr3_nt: TGCGCCAGCAGCTTGCAGGGGGCCACTGAAGCTTTCTTT; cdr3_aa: CASSLQGATEAFF
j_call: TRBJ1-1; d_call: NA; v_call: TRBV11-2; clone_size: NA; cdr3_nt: TGTGCCAGCAGTAGGGCGGGGGCGCGGTTAGGGACTGAAGCTTTCTTT; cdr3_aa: CASSRAGARLGTEAFF
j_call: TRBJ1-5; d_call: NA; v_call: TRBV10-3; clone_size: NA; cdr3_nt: TGTGCCATCAGACAGGGCCTAGATCAGCCCCAGCATTTT; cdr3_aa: CAIRQGLDQPQHF
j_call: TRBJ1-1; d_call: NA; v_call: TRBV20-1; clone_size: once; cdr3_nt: TGCAGTGCTAGTCGGGGTGCGAACACTGAAGCTTTCTTT; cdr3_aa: CSASRGANTEAFF
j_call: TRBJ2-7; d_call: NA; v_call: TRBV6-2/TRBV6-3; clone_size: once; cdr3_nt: TGTGCCAGCAGCAGTCAGAACCTTTGGCAGTACTTC; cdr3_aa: CASSSQNLWQYF
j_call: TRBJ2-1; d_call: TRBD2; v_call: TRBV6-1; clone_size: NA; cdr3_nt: TGTGCCAGCAGTGAACTCACTAGCGGGATCAATGAGCAGTTCTTC; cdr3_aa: CASSELTSGINEQFF